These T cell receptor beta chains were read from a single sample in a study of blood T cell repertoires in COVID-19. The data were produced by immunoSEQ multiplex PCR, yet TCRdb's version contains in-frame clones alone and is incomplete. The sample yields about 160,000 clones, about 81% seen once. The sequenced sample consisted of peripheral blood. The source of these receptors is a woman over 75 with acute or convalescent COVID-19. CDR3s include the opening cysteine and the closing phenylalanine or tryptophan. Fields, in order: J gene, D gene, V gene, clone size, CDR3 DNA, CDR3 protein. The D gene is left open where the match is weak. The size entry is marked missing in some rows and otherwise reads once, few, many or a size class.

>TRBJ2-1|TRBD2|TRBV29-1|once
TGCAGCGTCATGAAATCCAGCGGGGCCTACAATGAGCAGTTCTTC
CSVMKSSGAYNEQFF
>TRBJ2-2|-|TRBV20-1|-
TGCAGTGTCAGGAACACCGGGGAGCTGTTTTTT
CSVRNTGELFF
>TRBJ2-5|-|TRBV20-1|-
TGCAGTGCTCCCCCTCAGGAGACCCAGTACTTC
CSAPPQETQYF
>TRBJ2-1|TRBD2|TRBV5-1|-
TGCGCCAGCAGGGCGCGGGGGGGCTCTCCACAGTTCTTC
CASRARGGSPQFF
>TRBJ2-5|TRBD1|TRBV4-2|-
TGTGCCAGCAGCCCCCGGGACAGAGAAGAGACCCAGTACTTC
CASSPRDREETQYF
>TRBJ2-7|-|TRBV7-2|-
TGTGCCAGCAGCTTAGTGCAGGGTGGCGAGCAGTACTTC
CASSLVQGGEQYF
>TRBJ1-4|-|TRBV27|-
TGTGCCAGCAGTCCCCTGAACCGGGGGGACGAAAAACTGTTTTTT
CASSPLNRGDEKLFF
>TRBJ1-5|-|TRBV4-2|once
TGTGCCAGCAGCCAAGATCAGACAAGCAATCAGCCCCAGCATTTT
CASSQDQTSNQPQHF
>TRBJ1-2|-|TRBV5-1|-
TGCGCCAGCAGCTCTACAGGGAACTATGGCTACACCTTC
CASSSTGNYGYTF
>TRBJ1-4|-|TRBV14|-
TGTGCCAGCAGCCGGACTCTAGGGTCAACTAATGAAAAACTGTTTTTT
CASSRTLGSTNEKLFF
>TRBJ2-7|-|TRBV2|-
TGTGCCAGCAGTGAAGACGGTAGTTTTTACGAGCAGTACTTC
CASSEDGSFYEQYF
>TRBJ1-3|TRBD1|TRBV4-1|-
TGCGCCAGCAGCCAAGGGGACAGGGGAGCTGGAAACACCATATATTTT
CASSQGDRGAGNTIYF
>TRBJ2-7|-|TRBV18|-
TGTGCCAGCTCACCGCGACAGGCTAACCGAGGGGCCGAGCAGTACTTC
CASSPRQANRGAEQYF
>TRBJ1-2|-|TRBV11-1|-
TGTGCCAGCAGCTTAGACACAGGGTTCTACGGCTACACCTTC
CASSLDTGFYGYTF
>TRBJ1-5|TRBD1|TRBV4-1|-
TGCGCCAGCAGCCAAGAAGGGGGCGCGGGCAATCAGCCCCAGCATTTT
CASSQEGGAGNQPQHF
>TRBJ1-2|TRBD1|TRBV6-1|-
TGTGCCAGCAGTGAAGTGGCAGGGGGAGTTGGCTACACCTTC
CASSEVAGGVGYTF
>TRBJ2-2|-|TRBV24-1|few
TGTGCCACCAGTGATGGCGGAAGCACGAACACCGGGGAGCTGTTTTTT
CATSDGGSTNTGELFF
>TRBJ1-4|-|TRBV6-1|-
TGTGCCAGCAGTGAAAACGGAGCCGAAAAACTGTTTTTT
CASSENGAEKLFF
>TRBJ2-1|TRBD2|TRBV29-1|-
TGCAGCGCTCCGGGACTAGCTGCTAACAATGAGCAGTTCTTC
CSAPGLAANNEQFF
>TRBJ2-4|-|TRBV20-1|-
TGCAGTGCTAGTTCTCAGGTAGCCAAAAACATTCAGTACTTC
CSASSQVAKNIQYF
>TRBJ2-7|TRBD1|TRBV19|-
TGTGCCAGTAGGAAGGGGGCCAGAGCCTACGAGCAGTACTTC
CASRKGARAYEQYF
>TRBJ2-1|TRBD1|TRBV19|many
TGTGCCAGTAGTATAGTGCCCAGGGGGCGCGCGAATGAGCAGTTCTTC
CASSIVPRGRANEQFF
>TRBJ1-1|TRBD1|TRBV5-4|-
TGTGCCAGCAGCTTGGGTCGGACAGGGAGGGACACTGAAGCTTTCTTT
CASSLGRTGRDTEAFF
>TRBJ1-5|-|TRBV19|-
TGTGCCAGTAGTATAGCGGCAACTAGGACCAGAAATCAGCCCCAGCATTTT
CASSIAATRTRNQPQHF
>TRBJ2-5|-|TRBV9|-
TGTGCCAGCAGCGTAGAGGCAGGCCAAGAGACCCAGTACTTC
CASSVEAGQETQYF
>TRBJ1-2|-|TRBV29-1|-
TGCAGCGTAAACAGGGACGGCTACACCTTC
CSVNRDGYTF
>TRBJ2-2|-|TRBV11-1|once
TGTGCCAGCAGCCGACGGGATTTGGGTCGGGGGGAGCTGTTTTTT
CASSRRDLGRGELFF
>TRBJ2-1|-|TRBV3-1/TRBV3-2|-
TGTGCCAGCAGCCAAGATCCTGGGAGCTCCTACAATGAGCAGTTCTTC
CASSQDPGSSYNEQFF
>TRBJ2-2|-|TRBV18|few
TGTGCCAGCTCACCACGGCAGGGGTCAAACACCGGGGAGCTGTTTTTT
CASSPRQGSNTGELFF
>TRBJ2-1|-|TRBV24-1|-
TGTGCCACCAGTGTATCAGTTTACAATGAGCAGTTCTTC
CATSVSVYNEQFF